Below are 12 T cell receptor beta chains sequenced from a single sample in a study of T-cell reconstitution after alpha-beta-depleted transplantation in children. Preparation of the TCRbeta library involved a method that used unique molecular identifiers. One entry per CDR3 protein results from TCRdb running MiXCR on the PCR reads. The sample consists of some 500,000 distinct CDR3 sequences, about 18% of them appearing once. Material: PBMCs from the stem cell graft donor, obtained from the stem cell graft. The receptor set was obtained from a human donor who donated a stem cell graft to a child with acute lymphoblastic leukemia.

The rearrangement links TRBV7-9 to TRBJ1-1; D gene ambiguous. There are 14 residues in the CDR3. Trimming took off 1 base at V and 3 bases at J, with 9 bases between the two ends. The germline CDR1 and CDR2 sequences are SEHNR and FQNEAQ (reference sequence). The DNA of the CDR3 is TGTGCCAGCAGCTTAGAGCGTGCCTACACTGAAGCTTTCTTT. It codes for CASSLERAYTEAFF.

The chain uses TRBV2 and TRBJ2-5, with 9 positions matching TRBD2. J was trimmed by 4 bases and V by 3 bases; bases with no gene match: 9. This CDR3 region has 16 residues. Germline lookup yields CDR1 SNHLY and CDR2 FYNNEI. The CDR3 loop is CASSDRAGGPGETQYF. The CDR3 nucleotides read TGTGCCAGCAGTGATCGTGCGGGAGGGCCGGGAGAGACCCAGTACTTC.

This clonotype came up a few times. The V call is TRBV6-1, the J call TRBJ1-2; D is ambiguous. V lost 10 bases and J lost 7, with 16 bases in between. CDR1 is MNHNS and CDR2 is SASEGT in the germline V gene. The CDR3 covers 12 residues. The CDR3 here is CATLIGYGGYTF. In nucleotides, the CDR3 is TGTGCCACCCTAATCGGTTACGGTGGCTACACCTTC.

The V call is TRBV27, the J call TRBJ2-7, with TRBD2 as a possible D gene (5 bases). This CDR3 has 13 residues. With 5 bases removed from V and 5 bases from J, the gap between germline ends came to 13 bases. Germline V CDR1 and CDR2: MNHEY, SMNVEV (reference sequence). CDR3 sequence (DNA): TGTGCCAGCAGTAGACTAAGTGCCCACGAGCAGTACTTC. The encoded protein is CASSRLSAHEQYF.

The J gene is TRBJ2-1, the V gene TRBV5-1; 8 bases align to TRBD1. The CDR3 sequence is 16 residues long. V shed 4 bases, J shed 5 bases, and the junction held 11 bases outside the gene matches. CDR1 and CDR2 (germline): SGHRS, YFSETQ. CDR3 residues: CASSSENPGQDNEQFF. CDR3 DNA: TGCGCCAGCAGCAGCGAGAACCCGGGACAGGACAATGAGCAGTTCTTC. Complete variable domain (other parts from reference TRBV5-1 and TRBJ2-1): KAGVTQTPRYLIKTRGQQVTLSCSPISGHRSVSWYQQTPGQGLQFLFEYFSETQRNKGNFPGRFSGRQFSNSRSEMNVSTLELGDSALYLCASSSENPGQDNEQFFGPGTRLTVL.

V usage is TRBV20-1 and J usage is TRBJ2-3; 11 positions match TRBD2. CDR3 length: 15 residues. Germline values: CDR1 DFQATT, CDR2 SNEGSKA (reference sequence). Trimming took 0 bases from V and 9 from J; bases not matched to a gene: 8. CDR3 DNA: TGCAGTGCTAGAGAATTCGTAGCGGGAGGGCCAACGCAGTATTTT. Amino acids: CSAREFVAGGPTQYF.

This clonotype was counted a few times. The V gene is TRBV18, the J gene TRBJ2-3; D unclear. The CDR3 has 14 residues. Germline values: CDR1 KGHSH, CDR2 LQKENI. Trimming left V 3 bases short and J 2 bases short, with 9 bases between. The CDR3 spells CASSPSAATDTQYF. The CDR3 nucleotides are TGTGCCAGCTCACCTTCGGCGGCCACAGATACGCAGTATTTT. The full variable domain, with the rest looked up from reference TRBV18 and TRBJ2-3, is NAGVMQNPRHLVRRRGQEARLRCSPMKGHSHVYWYRQLPEEGLKFMVYLQKENIIDESGMPKERFSAEFPKEGPSILRIQQVVRGDSAAYFCASSPSAATDTQYFGPGTRLTVL.

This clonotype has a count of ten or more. As DNA, the CDR3 is TGTGCCAGCAGCTTATTGTCGGGGTCGGCCTACGAGCAGTACTTC. Translated: CASSLLSGSAYEQYF. The genes are TRBV11-3 and TRBJ2-7; D is possibly TRBD2 (5 bases). Between the trimmed V and J ends, which lost 2 bases and 2 bases, there was a span of 13 bases. Germline CDR1 reads SGHNT; CDR2 reads YENEEA. The CDR3 is 15 residues long.

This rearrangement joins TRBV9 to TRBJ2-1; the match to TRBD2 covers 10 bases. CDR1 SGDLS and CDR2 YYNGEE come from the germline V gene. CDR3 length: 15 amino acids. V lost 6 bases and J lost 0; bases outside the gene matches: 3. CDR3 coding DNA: TGTGCCAGCACTAGCGGGGGCTTCTCCTACAATGAGCAGTTCTTC. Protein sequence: CASTSGGFSYNEQFF.

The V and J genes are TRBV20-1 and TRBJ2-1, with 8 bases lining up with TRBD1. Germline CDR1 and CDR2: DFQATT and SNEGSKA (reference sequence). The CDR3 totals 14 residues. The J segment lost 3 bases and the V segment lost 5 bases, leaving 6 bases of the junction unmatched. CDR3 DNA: TGCAGTGCTTTCGACAGGGGATACTACAATGAGCAGTTCTTC. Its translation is CSAFDRGYYNEQFF.

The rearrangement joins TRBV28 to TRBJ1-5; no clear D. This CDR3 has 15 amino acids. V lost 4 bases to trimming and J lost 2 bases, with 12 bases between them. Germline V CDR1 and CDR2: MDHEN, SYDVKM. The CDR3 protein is CASSWRSRGNQPQHF. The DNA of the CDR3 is TGTGCCAGCAGTTGGCGGTCCCGGGGCAATCAGCCCCAGCATTTT. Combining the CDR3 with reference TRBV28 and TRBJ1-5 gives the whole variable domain DVKVTQSSRYLVKRTGEKVFLECVQDMDHENMFWYRQDPGLGLRLIYFSYDVKMKEKGDIPEGYSVSREKKERFSLILESASTNQTSMYLCASSWRSRGNQPQHFGDGTRLSIL.

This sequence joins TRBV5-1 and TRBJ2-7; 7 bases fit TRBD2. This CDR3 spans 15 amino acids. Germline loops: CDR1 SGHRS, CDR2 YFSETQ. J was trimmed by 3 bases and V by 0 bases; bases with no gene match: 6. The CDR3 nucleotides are TGCGCCAGCAGCTTGGGTAGCGGGCCCTACTACGAGCAGTACTTC. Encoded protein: CASSLGSGPYYEQYF.